These 30 T cell receptor beta chains originate from one sample sequenced in a study of response to subunit inactivated influenza vaccine (dated by TCRdb to 2016 to 2018). Libraries were built with RT-PCR. The reads were generated on an Illumina HiSeq 2500. The public reads were reanalyzed by TCRdb: fastp trimming at Q25, MiXCR alignment, in-frame beta chains only. Every distinct CDR3 protein forms one entry, paired with its most common genes and DNA. The sample yields approximately 230,000 distinct CDR3 sequences; less than 15% were counted once. Over 6.5% of the sample rests with the top ten. The sequences come from non-naive T cells sorted from PBMCs, collected 14 days before vaccination. This sample's cell subset or site label indicates: memory T cell fraction. The receptors derive from a man aged 50 to 60 who received an inactivated influenza vaccine. Donor details come from another sample of the same person, matched by shared clones.

This chain uses TRBV4-1 with TRBJ2-2, with 8 bases that match TRBD2. This CDR3 has 18 amino acids. Trimming cost V 0 bases and J 1 base; bases outside gene matches: 7. Germline-derived CDR1 and CDR2 are MGHRA and YSYEKL. The CDR3 DNA reads as TGCGCCAGCAGCCAAGATTTCCTGGGACTAGAGAACACCGGGGAGCTGTTTTTT. It encodes CASSQDFLGLENTGELFF.

The chain is built from TRBV20-1 and TRBJ2-7; 7 bases match TRBD2. Germline values: CDR1 DFQATT, CDR2 SNEGSKA (reference sequence). J gave up 3 bases and V 0 bases, and 8 bases lay outside the gene matches. CDR3 length: 15 amino acids. As DNA, the CDR3 is TGCAGTGCTAGAGACGTCGGGAGGACCATCTACGAGCAGTACTTC. Residues: CSARDVGRTIYEQYF.

The chain carries TRBV20-1 and TRBJ2-2; TRBD2 matches 10 bases. This CDR3 spans 18 amino acids. Trimming took 1 base from V and 1 from J; bases not matched to a gene: 9. Germline V gene sequence: CDR1 DFQATT, CDR2 SNEGSKA (reference sequence). The CDR3 here is CSARVFGLAGENTGELFF. Here the CDR3 DNA reads TGCAGTGCTAGAGTGTTTGGGCTAGCGGGGGAGAACACCGGGGAGCTGTTTTTT.

On this clonotype: Germline and junction disagree at one end, which may indicate a read error. The V call is TRBV12-3 or TRBV12-4, the J call TRBJ2-1; 9 nucleotides align to TRBD1. The CDR3 is 12 residues long. CDR3 sequence (DNA): TGTGCCAGCAGTTCCCCCCCGGGACAGGGTCTCTTC. Protein sequence: CASSSPPGQGLF.

The J gene is TRBJ2-1, the V gene TRBV28, with a tentative D call TRBD2 (5 bases). The V end was cut by 9 bases, the J end by 4 bases, with 19 bases between. The V gene's germline CDR1 is MDHEN and CDR2 SYDVKM. This CDR3 is 15 amino acids long. The CDR3 DNA is TGTGCCAGTTGGACGGGAAACGGCGTTTACAATGAGCAGTTCTTC. Protein: CASWTGNGVYNEQFF.

This clonotype was detected many times. This CDR3 reads CASSQGRLGDTEAFF. The CDR3, as DNA: TGCGCCAGCAGCCAGGGGAGGCTAGGAGACACTGAAGCTTTCTTT. The chain recombines TRBV4-1 with TRBJ1-1; D unclear. CDR1 MGHRA and CDR2 YSYEKL come from the germline V gene. Between the trimmed V and J ends, which lost 3 bases and 3 bases, there was a span of 14 bases. This CDR3 comprises 15 residues.

There are a few counts of this clonotype. This chain uses TRBV29-1 with TRBJ2-1; 8 nucleotides agree with TRBD2. From germline, CDR1 is SQVTM and CDR2 ANQGSEA. The CDR3 runs to 12 residues. V shed 4 bases and J 7 bases; nucleotides not matched to a gene: 3. As DNA, the CDR3 is TGCAGCGTTGGGGTAGCGGGAAATGAGCAGTTCTTC. As protein: CSVGVAGNEQFF.

This clonotype was seen a handful of times. The chain combines TRBV6-2 or TRBV6-3 with TRBJ1-5, with a weak D call TRBD1 (6 bases). Germline V gene data show CDR1 as MNHEY and CDR2 as SVGEGT. V was trimmed by 0 bases and J by 7 bases, leaving 10 bases between them. The CDR3 has 14 amino acids. CDR3 in amino acids: CASSYSGQGQPQHF. Here the CDR3 DNA reads TGTGCCAGCAGTTACTCGGGGCAGGGGCAGCCCCAGCATTTT.

Ten or more counts support this clonotype. The chain recombines TRBV4-1 with TRBJ2-2; tentatively, D is TRBD1 (6 bases). The CDR3 sequence is 15 residues long. Between the trimmed V and J ends, which lost 5 bases and 0 bases, there was a span of 10 bases. Germline CDR1 reads MGHRA; CDR2 reads YSYEKL. CDR3 DNA: TGCGCCAGCAGCTACGGGACACCGAACACCGGGGAGCTGTTTTTT. This translates into CASSYGTPNTGELFF.

Many counts were recorded for this clonotype. The chain combines TRBV20-1 with TRBJ2-3; D tentatively reads TRBD1 or TRBD2 (6 bases each). Germline CDR1 reads DFQATT; CDR2 reads SNEGSKA (reference sequence). The CDR3 extends over 17 amino acids. V was cut by 6 bases and J by 2 bases, with 24 bases left in between. CDR3 bases: TGCAGTGCCCAACCCTGGAGTACGGGGGCCCACACAGATACGCAGTATTTT. Translation: CSAQPWSTGAHTDTQYF.

The gene calls are TRBV12-3 or TRBV12-4 and TRBJ1-3; D is uncertain. Trimming removed 1 base from V and 0 bases from J, with 4 bases in between. The CDR3 is 14 residues long. CDR3 residues: CASSLDISGNTIYF. For the CDR3, the DNA is TGTGCCAGCAGTTTAGACATCTCTGGAAACACCATATATTTT.

V gene TRBV24-1 combines with J gene TRBJ2-1; 10 nucleotides agree with TRBD2. The CDR3 runs 15 residues. With 5 bases clipped from V and 8 bases from J, the junction kept 8 bases outside the gene matches. CDR1 KGHDR and CDR2 SFDVKD come from the germline V gene. The CDR3 nucleotides read TGTGCCACCAGTGCTCAGCGGGGGGGCCTCGATGAGCAGTTCTTC. Amino acids: CATSAQRGGLDEQFF.

The chain uses TRBV6-1 and TRBJ2-7, with 9 bases identical to TRBD1. The germline gives CDR1 MNHNS, CDR2 SASEGT. The CDR3 consists of 15 residues. V lost 6 bases to trimming and J lost 7 bases; unmatched junction nucleotides: 13. DNA of the CDR3: TGTGCCAGCAGCGCCCCGGGACAGGGCGGTGAAGAGCAGTACTTC. Protein sequence: CASSAPGQGGEEQYF.

A few counts support this clonotype. The V call is TRBV7-8, the J call TRBJ1-5; TRBD1 aligns across 7 bases. With V trimmed by 7 bases and J by 2 bases, 2 bases remained unmatched. CDR3 length: 13 residues. CDR1 and CDR2 (germline): SGHVS, FQNEAQ. The CDR3 DNA is TGTGCCAGCACCGACAGGGGCAATCAGCCCCAGCATTTT. Amino acids: CASTDRGNQPQHF.

The table lists this clonotype with a few counts. The chain recombines TRBV3-1 with TRBJ2-5; D is perhaps TRBD2 (5 bases). CDR1 and CDR2 from the germline V gene are LGHDT and YNNKEL (reference sequence). The CDR3 loop spans 14 amino acids. V was clipped by 4 bases and J by 1 base, with 10 bases between them. The CDR3: CASSRRTVQETQYF. The CDR3 DNA sequence: TGTGCCAGCAGCCGCCGGACTGTCCAAGAGACCCAGTACTTC.

This clonotype was seen ten or more times. The genes are TRBV5-1 and TRBJ1-2, with TRBD1 as a possible D gene (6 bases). Between the trimmed V and J ends, which lost 0 bases and 6 bases, there was a span of 12 bases. Germline CDR1 reads SGHRS; CDR2 reads YFSETQ. The CDR3 spans 14 residues. CDR3 DNA sequence: TGCGCCAGCAGCTTGGATGCAGGGACAAATGGCTACACCTTC. Translated, it gives CASSLDAGTNGYTF. Variable domain in full (rest from reference TRBV5-1 and TRBJ1-2): KAGVTQTPRYLIKTRGQQVTLSCSPISGHRSVSWYQQTPGQGLQFLFEYFSETQRNKGNFPGRFSGRQFSNSRSEMNVSTLELGDSALYLCASSLDAGTNGYTFGSGTRLTVV.

The chain recombines TRBV28 with TRBJ1-6; possible D gene TRBD1, 5 bases. Germline V gene sequence: CDR1 MDHEN, CDR2 SYDVKM. CDR3 size: 14 residues. V was shortened by 8 bases and J by 5 bases, with 13 bases between the two germline ends. The CDR3 loop is CASRPDSNNSPLHF. As DNA, the CDR3 is TGTGCCAGCCGCCCAGACAGTAATAATTCACCCCTCCACTTT.

This clonotype was seen a handful of times. The chain is built from TRBV29-1 and TRBJ2-6; D is possibly TRBD1 (6 bases). This CDR3 has 16 amino acids. The germline V gene encodes CDR1 SQVTM and CDR2 ANQGSEA. Trimming pared 7 bases from V and 0 bases from J, leaving 16 bases between. The DNA for the CDR3 is TGCAGCGCGAAGACAGGACCGACCTCTGGGGCCAACGTCCTGACTTTC. Translated, it gives CSAKTGPTSGANVLTF. Full variable domain (rest looked up from reference TRBV29-1 and TRBJ2-6): SAVISQKPSRDICQRGTSLTIQCQVDSQVTMMFWYRQQPGQSLTLIATANQGSEATYESGFVIDKFPISRPNLTFSTLTVSNMSPEDSSIYLCSAKTGPTSGANVLTFGAGSRLTVL.

The V gene is TRBV5-1, the J gene TRBJ1-1; weak D call: TRBD1 (5 bases). Per germline, CDR1 SGHRS and CDR2 YFSETQ. V was cut by 4 bases and J by 4 bases, with 14 bases left in between. This CDR3 comprises 14 residues. CDR3 bases: TGCGCCAGCAGCGCCGACAGCGATGGCACTGAAGCTTTCTTT. This gives the protein CASSADSDGTEAFF.

This clonotype has ten or more counts. This rearrangement joins TRBV3-1 to TRBJ2-7; D is undetermined. Deletions cut 2 bases from V and 4 bases from J, with 12 bases between. The germline CDR1 and CDR2 sequences are LGHDT and YNNKEL (reference sequence). The CDR3 totals 14 residues. The CDR3: CASSQRRQLYEQYF. In DNA form, the CDR3 reads TGTGCCAGCAGCCAAAGAAGGCAGCTTTACGAGCAGTACTTC.

This clonotype was picked up many times. The chain joins TRBV12-3 or TRBV12-4 to TRBJ1-6, with D possibly matching TRBD1 (6 bases). The CDR3 contains 14 residues. The V end was cut by 1 base, the J end by 11 bases, with 12 bases between. The CDR3: CASSLGGGTAPLHF. DNA of the CDR3: TGTGCCAGCAGTTTAGGAGGGGGGACGGCACCCCTCCACTTT.

This clonotype was picked up many times. The V and J genes are TRBV30 and TRBJ2-1; D call uncertain. V lost 4 bases and J 4 bases, leaving 5 bases between the germline ends. The CDR3 extends over 11 amino acids. Germline V CDR1 and CDR2: GTSNPN, SVGIG (reference sequence). CDR3 amino acids: CAWKKYNEQFF. CDR3 nucleotide sequence: TGTGCCTGGAAAAAATACAATGAGCAGTTCTTC. Full variable domain (rest looked up from reference TRBV30 and TRBJ2-1): SQTIHQWPATLVQPVGSPLSLECTVEGTSNPNLYWYRQAAGRGLQLLFYSVGIGQISSEVPQNLSASRPQDRQFILSSKKLLLSDSGFYLCAWKKYNEQFFGPGTRLTVL.

V is TRBV7-2 and J is TRBJ2-2, with 11 positions matching TRBD2. The CDR3 extends over 14 amino acids. Looked up from germline, CDR1 is SGHTA and CDR2 is FQGNSA. V trimming: 10 bases; J trimming: 8 bases; junction bases outside the gene matches: 9. The CDR3, as DNA: TGTGCCAATAGCGGGGGGGTAGCCTCTGGGGAGCTGTTTTTT. Amino acids: CANSGGVASGELFF.

This clonotype was observed many times. The CDR3 region has the DNA TGTGCCAGCAGCTTAGAGACAGGGTTCTGGACTGAAGCTTTCTTT. It encodes CASSLETGFWTEAFF. The chain links TRBV11-2 to TRBJ1-1; 7 nucleotides line up with TRBD1. Trimming removed 0 bases from V and 5 bases from J; junction bases left unmatched: 6. From germline, CDR1 is SGHAT and CDR2 FQNNGV. CDR3 length equals 15 residues.

Notes on this clonotype: The junction does not match germline at one end; this may be a read error. The chain combines TRBV6-1 with TRBJ2-1, with D perhaps matching TRBD1 or TRBD2 (5 bases each). From germline, CDR1 is MNHNS and CDR2 SASEGT. The CDR3 has 18 residues. This CDR3 reads CASSVLRDRGRFYNEQLF. The CDR3 DNA follows: TGTGCCAGCAGTGTCCTCCGGGACCGGGGCCGGTTCTACAATGAGCAGTTGTTC.

The rearrangement joins TRBV6-1 to TRBJ2-6; no firm D call. The CDR3 runs 16 residues. Germline CDR1 MNHNS, CDR2 SASEGT. V lost 2 bases and J 4 bases, leaving 12 bases between the germline ends. CDR3 residues: CASSESSSSGANVLTF. CDR3 DNA: TGTGCCAGCAGTGAATCCAGTTCAAGCGGGGCCAACGTCCTGACTTTC.

The table lists this clonotype with a few counts. This chain joins TRBV29-1 and TRBJ2-5; D is unresolved. CDR3 length: 12 residues. Trimming took off 7 bases at V and 5 bases at J, with 14 bases between the two ends. Germline loops: CDR1 SQVTM, CDR2 ANQGSEA. The CDR3 loop is CSAGRAGETQYF. For the CDR3, the DNA is TGCAGCGCAGGACGGGCCGGGGAGACCCAGTACTTC.

This clonotype was found a few times. The CDR3 spells CASSLMGTATYNEQFF. As DNA, the CDR3 is TGTGCCAGCAGTCTGATGGGGACCGCTACCTACAATGAGCAGTTCTTC. This sequence joins TRBV2 and TRBJ2-1; D tentatively reads TRBD1 or TRBD2 (5 bases each). Germline values: CDR1 SNHLY, CDR2 FYNNEI. V was trimmed by 5 bases and J by 2 bases, leaving 16 bases between them. The CDR3 is made up of 16 amino acids.

This chain joins TRBV12-3 or TRBV12-4 and TRBJ2-1; TRBD2 aligns across 10 bases. V was pared by 5 bases and J by 4 bases, with 8 bases of the junction left unmatched. The CDR3 has 16 residues. The chain's CDR3 is CASSGASGGVYNEQFF. For the CDR3, the DNA is TGTGCCAGCAGTGGCGCTAGCGGGGGAGTATACAATGAGCAGTTCTTC.

This clonotype occurred a few times. V gene TRBV6-5 combines with J gene TRBJ2-3; D is possibly TRBD2 (5 bases). CDR1 and CDR2 (germline): MNHEY, SVGAGI. V was cut by 1 base and J by 0 bases, with 11 bases left in between. This CDR3 contains 16 residues. The DNA of the CDR3 is TGTGCCAGCAGTTACTTGGCTAGCACTAGCACAGATACGCAGTATTTT. Translated, it gives CASSYLASTSTDTQYF.